In this sample, the clone carrying this TCR beta chain turned up a few times. The source of the sample is a study of graft-versus-host responses after intestinal transplantation. In the study overall: After anti-thymocyte globulin induction, recipients took tacrolimus and steroids for three to four years. Findings and limits, study-wide: Early declines in HvG clones that occurred post-transplant were associated with peak circulating GvH clone levels.

TCRdb keeps only in-frame clones here, not all; method: immunoSEQ multiplex PCR. This repertoire shows 15,000 to 20,000 clones, around 33% found once; its top ten account for approximately 2%. Trimming took 3 bases from V and 4 from J; bases not matched to a gene: 7. The CDR3 consists of 17 residues. The V gene's germline CDR1 is SGHKS and CDR2 YYEKEE (reference sequence). The responders that had proliferated, CFSE-low CD3+CD4+ and CD3+CD8+ cells, were sorted after the reaction. The chain combines TRBV5-5 with TRBJ2-2; 12 bases fit TRBD1. The source is a human patient who was an organ donor for intestinal transplantation. This sample comprised alloreactive CD4+ T cells from a mixed lymphocyte reaction culture, obtained before transplantation. The subset: CFSE-low proliferating T cells sorted from roughly 6-day pre-transplant mixed lymphocyte reaction (GvH or HvG direction). CDR3 bases: TGTGCCAGCAGCTCCGGGACAGGGGGCGGAGGCACCGGGGAGCTGTTTTTT. Amino acids: CASSSGTGGGGTGELFF.